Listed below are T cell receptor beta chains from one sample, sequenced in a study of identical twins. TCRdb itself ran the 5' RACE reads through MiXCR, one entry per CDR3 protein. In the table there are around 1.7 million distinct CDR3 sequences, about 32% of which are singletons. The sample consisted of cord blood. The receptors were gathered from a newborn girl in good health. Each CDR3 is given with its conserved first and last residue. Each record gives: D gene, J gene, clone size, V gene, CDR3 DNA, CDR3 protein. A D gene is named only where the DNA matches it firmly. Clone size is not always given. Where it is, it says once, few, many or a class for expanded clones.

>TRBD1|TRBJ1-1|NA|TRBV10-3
TGTGCCATCAGGGGGACAGGCTATTCCACTGAAGCTTTCTTT
CAIRGTGYSTEAFF
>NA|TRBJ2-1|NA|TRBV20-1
TGCAGTGCTAGCTCCCCGGGGGACTCCGTTAATGAGCAGTTCTTC
CSASSPGDSVNEQFF
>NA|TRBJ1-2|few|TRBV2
TGTGCCACCAGGGGAACTAACTATGGCTACACCTTC
CATRGTNYGYTF
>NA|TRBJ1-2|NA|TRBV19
TGTGCCAGTAGTGCAATTCACAGAGACGGATATGGCTACACCTTC
CASSAIHRDGYGYTF
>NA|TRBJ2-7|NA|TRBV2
TGTGCCAGCAGTGAAGGCCAGATATTCTACAACGAGCAGTACTTC
CASSEGQIFYNEQYF
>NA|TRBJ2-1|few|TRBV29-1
TGCAGCGTTGAAGGGTACGATGAGCAGTTCTTC
CSVEGYDEQFF
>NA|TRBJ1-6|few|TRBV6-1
TGTGCCAGCACCATGAGGGAGGGGAGCAATTCACCCCTCCACTTT
CASTMREGSNSPLHF
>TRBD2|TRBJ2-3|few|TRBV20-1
TGCAGTGCTAGCCAGCGGGAGACAGATACGCAGTATTTT
CSASQRETDTQYF
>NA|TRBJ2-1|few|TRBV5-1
TGCGCCAGCAGCCTAGGAATGAACAATGAGCAGTTCTTC
CASSLGMNNEQFF
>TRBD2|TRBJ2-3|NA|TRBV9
TGTGCCAGCAGTCGTAGCGGGGTTCGCACAGATACGCGGTATTTT
CASSRSGVRTDTRYF
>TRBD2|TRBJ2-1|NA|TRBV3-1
TGTGCCAGCAGCCAAGGGGGACTAGCGAGCCCCCATCGATACAATGAGCAGTTCTTC
CASSQGGLASPHRYNEQFF
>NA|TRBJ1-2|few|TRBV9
TGTGCCAGCACCGGGCGGTGGGGCTACACCTTC
CASTGRWGYTF
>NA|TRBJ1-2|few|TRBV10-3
TGTGCCATCAGTAATGAAGCGAGGGGCTACACCTTC
CAISNEARGYTF
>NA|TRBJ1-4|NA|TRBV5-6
TGTGCCAGCAGCGACTGGACTAATGAAAAACTGTTTTTT
CASSDWTNEKLFF
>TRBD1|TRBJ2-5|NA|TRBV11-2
TGTGCCAGCAGCCCAAGAGGCAGGGGGAGCCAAGAGACCCAGTACTTC
CASSPRGRGSQETQYF
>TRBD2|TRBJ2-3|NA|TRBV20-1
TGCAGTGCTCCGGTAGCGGGGGGCACAGATACGCAGTATTTT
CSAPVAGGTDTQYF
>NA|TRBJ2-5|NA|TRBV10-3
TGTGCCATCCAGATCCCCGGGCAAGAGACCCAGTACTTC
CAIQIPGQETQYF
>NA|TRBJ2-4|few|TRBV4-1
TGCGCCAGCAGCCAAGACAGTAGATTAGCCAAAAACATTCAGTACTTC
CASSQDSRLAKNIQYF
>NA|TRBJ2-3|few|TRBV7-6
TGTGCCAGCAGCTTACAGGGAAAAGGCACAGATACGCAGTATTTT
CASSLQGKGTDTQYF
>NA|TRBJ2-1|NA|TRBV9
TGTGCCAGCAGCGTAGACGAAGACAATGAGCAGTTCTTC
CASSVDEDNEQFF
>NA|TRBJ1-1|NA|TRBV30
TGTGCCTGGAGTGTATCCCGTAACACTGAAGCTTTCTTT
CAWSVSRNTEAFF
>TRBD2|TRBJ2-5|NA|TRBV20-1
TGCAGTGCTAGTGGGGCTAAACTAGCGCGAGAGACCCAGTACTTC
CSASGAKLARETQYF
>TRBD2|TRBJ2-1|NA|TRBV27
TGTGCCAGCAGTTTATTGAGCGGGGGTGGAGGCAATGAGCAGTTCTTC
CASSLLSGGGGNEQFF
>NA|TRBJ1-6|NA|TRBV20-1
TGCAGTGCTAGAGGGACGGTTCTCGGGTCACCCCTCCACTTT
CSARGTVLGSPLHF
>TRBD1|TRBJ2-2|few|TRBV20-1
TGCAGTGCCGGACAGGGGGCGGGCACCGGGGAGCTGTTTTTT
CSAGQGAGTGELFF
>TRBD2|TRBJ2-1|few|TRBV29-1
TGCAGCGTTGAGATCCGAGCGGGAGTGTACAATGAGCAGTTCTTC
CSVEIRAGVYNEQFF
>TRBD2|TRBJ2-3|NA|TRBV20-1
TGCAGTGCAGTTAGACTAGCCATCACAGATACGCAGTATTTT
CSAVRLAITDTQYF
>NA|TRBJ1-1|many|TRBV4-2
TGTGCCAGCAGCCAAGATTACACTGAAGCTTTCTTT
CASSQDYTEAFF
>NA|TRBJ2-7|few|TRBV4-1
TGCGCCAGCAGCCAAGTCGGAAAATACGAGCAGTACTTC
CASSQVGKYEQYF
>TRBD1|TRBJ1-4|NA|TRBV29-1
TGCAGCGTTGTGGGACAGGGCCCTTTGGGGAGGGAAAAACTGTTTTTT
CSVVGQGPLGREKLFF
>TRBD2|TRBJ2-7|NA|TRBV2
TGTGCCAGCGTAGCGGGGTACTCCTACGAGCAGTACTTC
CASVAGYSYEQYF
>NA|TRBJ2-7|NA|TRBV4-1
TGCGCCAGCAGCCAAGTTAACGCGGGACTTCTTATTAATGAGCAGTACTTC
CASSQVNAGLLINEQYF
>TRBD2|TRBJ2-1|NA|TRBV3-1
TGTGCCAGCAGCCTAGCGGGAATGGGTGAGCAGTTCTTC
CASSLAGMGEQFF
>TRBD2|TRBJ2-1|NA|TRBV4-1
TGCGCCAGCAGCCCCGGCCCTAGCGGGGACAGTTACAATGAGCAGTTCTTC
CASSPGPSGDSYNEQFF
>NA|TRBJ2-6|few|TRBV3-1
TGTGCCAGCAGCCAGGGACTGATCTCTGGGGCCAACGTCCTGACTTTC
CASSQGLISGANVLTF
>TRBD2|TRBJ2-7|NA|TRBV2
TGTGCCAGCAGTGAACCCTCCAGCGGGAGTGTCAATGAGCAGTACTTC
CASSEPSSGSVNEQYF
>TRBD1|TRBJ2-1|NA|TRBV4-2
TGTGCCAGCAGCCAGTCCGGGACAGGGGTGGTCAATGAGCAGTTCTTC
CASSQSGTGVVNEQFF
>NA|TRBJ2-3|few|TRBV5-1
TGCGCCACCTCGGGACATTTTAGCACAGATACGCAGTATTTT
CATSGHFSTDTQYF
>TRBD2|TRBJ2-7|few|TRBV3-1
TGTGCCAGCAGCCAGAGAGCGGGATCTAACCACGAGCAGTACTTC
CASSQRAGSNHEQYF
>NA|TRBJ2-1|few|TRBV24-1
TGTGCCACCGTCGGGAGTACCCACAATGAGCAGTTCTTC
CATVGSTHNEQFF
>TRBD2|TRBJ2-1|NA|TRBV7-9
TGTGCCAGCAGCCGGTGGCGGGGGGGCTACAATGAGCAGTTCTTC
CASSRWRGGYNEQFF
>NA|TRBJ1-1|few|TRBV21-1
TGTGCCAGCAGCTCCCGGGACAGGGGTCCTCGCACTGAAGCTTTCTTT
CASSSRDRGPRTEAFF
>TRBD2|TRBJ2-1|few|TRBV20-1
TGCAGCGCAGAGATAGCGGGGGGGCGTAATGAGCAGTTCTTC
CSAEIAGGRNEQFF
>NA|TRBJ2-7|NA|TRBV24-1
TGTGCCACCAGTGATTTGGGGGGTGGGGATGAGCAGTACTTC
CATSDLGGGDEQYF
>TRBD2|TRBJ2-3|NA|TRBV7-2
TGTGCCCGCAGTTTCTTTAGCGGGGCCATGGGCACAGATACGCAGTATTTT
CARSFFSGAMGTDTQYF
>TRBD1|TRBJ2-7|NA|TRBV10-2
TGCGCCAGCACCGGACAGGGGTTCTACAATGAGCAGTACTTC
CASTGQGFYNEQYF
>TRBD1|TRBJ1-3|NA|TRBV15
TGTGCCACCAGCAGGACAGGGGCTGAGAGCACCATATATTTT
CATSRTGAESTIYF
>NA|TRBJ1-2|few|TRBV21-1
TGTGCCAGCAGCAAAGTTGGAGCTAACTATGGCTACACCTTC
CASSKVGANYGYTF
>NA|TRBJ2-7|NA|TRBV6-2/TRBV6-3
TGTGCCAGCAGTTACGGACCTGGGAAATCGCCGGAGAAGCAGTACTTC
CASSYGPGKSPEKQYF
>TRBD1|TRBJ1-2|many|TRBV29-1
TGCAGCGTTGAGAGGACAGGTTCTAACTATGGCTACACCTTC
CSVERTGSNYGYTF
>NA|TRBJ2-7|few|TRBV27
TGTGCCAGCAGGCTCTCCGGGGCAGGGTTATCCTACGAGCAGTACTTC
CASRLSGAGLSYEQYF
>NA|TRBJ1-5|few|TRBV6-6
TGTGCCAGCAAAAGGGATAGCAATCAGCCCCAGCATTTT
CASKRDSNQPQHF
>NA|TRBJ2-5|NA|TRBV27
TGTGCCACCAAGGGGCCTGAAGAGACCCAGTACTTC
CATKGPEETQYF
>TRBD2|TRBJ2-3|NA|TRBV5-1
TGCGCCAGCAGCTTCGGACTAGCCCACACAGATGCGCAGTATTTT
CASSFGLAHTDAQYF
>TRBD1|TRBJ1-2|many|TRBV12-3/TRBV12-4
TGTGCCAGCAGTTTTCGATCCGGGACAGGGAATGGCTACACCTTC
CASSFRSGTGNGYTF
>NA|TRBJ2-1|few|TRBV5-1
TGCGCCAGCAGCTTTTCCGCTGAGCAGTTCTTC
CASSFSAEQFF
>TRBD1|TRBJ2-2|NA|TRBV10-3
TGTGCCATCAGTGGGCGACAGGGCCCCATAGGGGAGCTGTTTTTT
CAISGRQGPIGELFF
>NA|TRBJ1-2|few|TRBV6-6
TGTGCCAGCAGTTACTCGACTTCTGCTAACTATGGCTACACCTTC
CASSYSTSANYGYTF
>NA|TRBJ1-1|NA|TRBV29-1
TGCAGCGCCACCGAACATCTACAGGGAAGAGCTTTCTTT
CSATEHLQGRAFF
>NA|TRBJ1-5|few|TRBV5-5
TGTGCCAGCAGCTTGTTCTGGAGGAATCAGCCCCAGCATTTT
CASSLFWRNQPQHF